The clone carrying this T cell receptor beta chain has more than one count but fewer than ten. These data belong to a study of blood T cells in healthy people across ages. A second PCR, run for about 7 to 11 cycles, used a sample-barcoded 5' primer plus a J-beta primer mix. TCRdb fed the 5' RACE reads into MiXCR, producing one record per CDR3 protein. The sample consists of 760,000 or so distinct CDR3 sequences, approximately 25% of them appearing once. Another study also made use of these data, one on T cells of mothers and their children.

This receptor was identified in a boy aged 5 to 17 in good health. Material for sequencing was blood.

CDR3 DNA: TGTGCCAGCACGATAGACCCGACAGGCGAGGGAGATGAGCAGTTCTTC. Its protein product is CASTIDPTGEGDEQFF. V and J are TRBV11-1 and TRBJ2-1; perhaps TRBD1 as D (6 bases). V was clipped by 7 bases and J by 8 bases, with 24 bases between them. The CDR3 contains 16 residues. The germline CDR1 and CDR2 sequences are SGHAT and FQDESV (reference sequence).